The subject of this entry is one TCR beta chain. Only a few counts were recorded for this clone. The specificity of this receptor is unknown. No much larger clone exists at a distance of one base, and base qualities are not known. All of the isolated RNA was reverse transcribed with the High Capacity cDNA Reverse Transcription Kit, so expressed TCRB transcripts were sequenced. Naive, central memory and regulatory T cell samples underwent deep immunoSEQ sequencing, averaging roughly 3.4 million total reads per sample. After sorted cells were lysed in RLT buffer, RNA was extracted with DNase-treated RNeasy Micro or Mini kits, with the choice depending on cell number. To prevent cross-contamination, every cell subset was processed on its own, while patient and healthy donor samples were processed together. Using the immunoSEQ multiplex PCR, TCRB sequences were amplified from cDNA into 87-bp fragments spanning the CDR3 region. Sequencing of the amplicons was performed on the Illumina HiSeq platform. The authors processed their data as follows. Synthetic template baselines were used to correct PCR bias computationally, reads within Hamming distance 2 were collapsed, and singletons that could not be merged were discarded. Reads were aligned against IMGT to assign V, D and J genes, CDR3 length and insertions or deletions at six rearrangement sites. Clonotype counts were normalized to sorted cell number within each subset before computing true diversity and Gini coefficients with the tcR R package. The overlap coefficient, calculated on TCRB nucleotide sequences, was used to quantify repertoire sharing. As a proxy for the pre-selection repertoire, out-of-frame TCRB sequences from naive cells were analyzed. TCRdb mirrors the immuneACCESS table, restricted to in-frame sequences. Some clones are absent from its copies; in checked studies, under half trace to an unresolved V gene, and the reason for the others is unknown. The V and J calls and clone size are taken from that table; D and trimming were inferred from the DNA. The table for this sample lists some 700,000 clones; about an eighth of them were counted only once. The biggest ten clones account for 0.02% to 0.025% of the sample.

This sample stems from a study of beta chain features in type 1 diabetes (dated 2018 in TCRdb). For the study in its entirety: Mean age, gender distribution, total cell number and subset yield were not different between patients and healthy donors. Across all samples, fewer than 130 million sorted cells were examined, and cell number per subset correlated strongly with RNA yield. The study compared the TCRB repertoires of sorted circulating CD4+ T cell subsets in recently diagnosed type 1 diabetes patients with those in matched healthy donors. Regulatory and stem cell-like memory subsets were obtained from only 8 patients and roughly 8 healthy donors, while naive and central memory subsets were obtained from all 30 or so donors.

Results and caveats for the whole study, not just this receptor: Because cDNA was sequenced instead of genomic DNA, activated cells with high expression could be over-represented, although the groups did not differ in activation or CD3 levels. Naive, central memory and regulatory TCRB repertoires appeared to be more similar among patients than among healthy donors. At VDJ recombination sites, patients with type 1 diabetes made fewer insertions and deleted more nucleotides, a pattern implying thymic rearrangement abnormalities. Shorter templates might be favored by PCR, yet because patient and control samples were amplified and corrected together, any such skew would affect both groups equally. Because the HLA sub-analyses included only small numbers of individuals, any influence of HLA type on TCRB rearrangement was left unresolved. In all four CD4+ subsets, TCRB CDR3 length was moderately but significantly shorter in type 1 diabetes patients.

A single peripheral blood draw of around 100 mL on average was collected from each donor into heparinised tubes. A BD FACSAria II was used to sort naive, central memory, regulatory and stem cell-like memory CD4+ T cells with a panel that included CD45RO, CCR7, CD25, CD127, CD95 and CD27. A purity above 95% was achieved for all sorted populations. PBMCs were separated immediately by Lymphoprep density gradient centrifugation and were stained directly, without being cultured. To minimize batch effects, samples were stained and sorted in pairs, one healthy donor with one patient per experiment. Input material: naive CD4+ T cells from blood. The meaning of the sample's cell subset or site label: true naive CD4+ T cells. This TCR was sampled from a man aged 18 to 29 with type 1 diabetes.

The DNA is as follows: TGTGCCAGCAGTCGCAGGGTCGGGCAGCCCCAGCATTTT. This translates into CASSRRVGQPQHF. The chain was built from TRBV27 and TRBJ1-5, with a tentative D gene TRBD1 over 5 matching bases. The germline V gene encodes CDR1 MNHEY and CDR2 SMNVEV (reference sequence). The CDR3, from cysteine to phenylalanine, totals 13 residues. The only DNA kept is the CDR3, 39 bases in frame from the first base. V lost 5 bases and J lost 7 bases; the stretch between them is 12 bases long.